These 13 T cell receptor beta chains originate from one sample sequenced in a study of cytomegalovirus exposure and HLA in healthy donors. The table came from immunoSEQ multiplex PCR; TCRdb's copy has only in-frame clones and leaves some out. The table includes 130,000 to 150,000 clones, 85% to 90% detected once. The material sequenced was PBMCs. These receptor sequences come from a woman in her 30s in good health and CMV-seropositive.

The chain is built from TRBV19 and TRBJ2-7; no reliable D call. V was pared by 4 bases and J by 3 bases, with 10 bases between. CDR1 and CDR2 from the germline V gene are LNHDA and SQIVND (reference sequence). This CDR3 comprises 13 residues. CDR3 protein: CASSRAEIYEQYF. The CDR3 coding sequence is TGTGCCAGTAGTAGGGCAGAAATCTACGAGCAGTACTTC. Drawing the rest from reference TRBV19 and TRBJ2-7, the complete variable domain is DGGITQSPKYLFRKEGQNVTLSCEQNLNHDAMYWYRQDPGQGLRLIYYSQIVNDFQKGDIAEGYSVSREKKESFPLTVTSAQKNPTAFYLCASSRAEIYEQYFGPGTRLTVT.

The chain carries TRBV10-2 and TRBJ2-7; D ambiguous. V lost 2 bases to trimming and J lost 6 bases, with 5 bases between them. The CDR3 spans 11 residues. Germline V lookup: CDR1 WSHSY, CDR2 SAAADI. Here the CDR3 DNA reads TGCGCCAGCAGTGAGGCAGGCGAGCAGTACTTC. This sequence encodes CASSEAGEQYF.

There are a few counts of this clone. The chain links TRBV7-2 to TRBJ1-4; 12 positions match TRBD1. This CDR3 is built from 14 residues. J gave up 6 bases and V 5 bases, and 1 base lay outside the gene matches. Germline V lookup: CDR1 SGHTA, CDR2 FQGNSA. CDR3 bases: TGTGCCAGCAGCCGGGACAGGGGGCATGAAAAACTGTTTTTT. As protein: CASSRDRGHEKLFF.

Turning to this clone: Mismatch with germline at one junction end may stem from a read error. The genes are TRBV2 and TRBJ1-1, with D possibly matching TRBD1 (6 bases). Looked up from germline, CDR1 is SNHLY and CDR2 is FYNNEI. There are 16 residues in the CDR3. The CDR3 loop reads CASREGPGASKTEAFF. The DNA for the CDR3 is TGTGCCAGCAGGGAAGGGCCAGGGGCAAGCAAGACTGAAGCTTTCTTT.

The chain recombines TRBV5-1 with TRBJ2-3; D is possibly TRBD2 (5 bases). This CDR3 is built from 16 residues. Trimming took off 0 bases at V and 0 bases at J, with 11 bases between the two ends. Germline CDR1 reads SGHRS; CDR2 reads YFSETQ. CDR3 in DNA: TGCGCCAGCAGCTTGGCCAGCGGAGCTAGCACAGATACGCAGTATTTT. The encoded protein is CASSLASGASTDTQYF. Drawing the rest from reference TRBV5-1 and TRBJ2-3, the complete variable domain is KAGVTQTPRYLIKTRGQQVTLSCSPISGHRSVSWYQQTPGQGLQFLFEYFSETQRNKGNFPGRFSGRQFSNSRSEMNVSTLELGDSALYLCASSLASGASTDTQYFGPGTRLTVL.

V usage is TRBV4-1 and J usage is TRBJ1-2, with a weak D call TRBD1 (5 bases). CDR1 and CDR2 (germline): MGHRA, YSYEKL. This CDR3 is built from 15 residues. V lost 1 base to trimming and J lost 4 bases, with 13 bases between them. As DNA, the CDR3 is TGCGCCAGCAGCCAAGGGGCCGGGACTCCCTATGGCTACACCTTC. Its translation is CASSQGAGTPYGYTF.

On this clone itself: A much larger clone differs from this one at a single base, so this may be a read error. The sample has other DNA sequences that encode this CDR3 too. The chain links TRBV2 to TRBJ2-1; a possible D gene is TRBD2 (5 bases). This CDR3 contains 13 residues. Per the germline V gene, CDR1 is SNHLY and CDR2 is FYNNEI. The CDR3 here is CASSPGKNNEQFF. The CDR3 DNA reads TGCGCCAGCAGCCCGGGAAAGAACAATGAGCAGTTCTTC.

The J gene is TRBJ2-7, the V gene TRBV19; possibly TRBD1 for D (5 bases). The CDR3 sequence is 14 residues long. Trimming pared 5 bases from V and 3 bases from J, leaving 14 bases between. The germline V gene encodes CDR1 LNHDA and CDR2 SQIVND (reference sequence). The CDR3 is CASSFRDRVYEQYF. CDR3 DNA sequence: TGTGCCAGTAGTTTCCGTGACAGAGTCTACGAGCAGTACTTC.

V and J are TRBV19 and TRBJ2-1, with 8 bases identical to TRBD2. With 1 base clipped from V and 4 bases from J, the junction kept 3 bases outside the gene matches. Germline V CDR1 and CDR2: LNHDA, SQIVND (reference sequence). There are 15 residues in the CDR3. In nucleotides, the CDR3 is TGTGCCAGTAGTATAGCGGCGGGAGGATACAATGAGCAGTTCTTC. It encodes CASSIAAGGYNEQFF.

The V and J genes are TRBV11-2 and TRBJ2-7; D is undetermined. This CDR3 is 11 amino acids long. V was pared by 10 bases and J by 7 bases, with 14 bases between. The germline gives CDR1 SGHAT, CDR2 FQNNGV. In nucleotides, the CDR3 is TGTGCCACCCTCGAAATCGGGGAGCAGTACTTC. Translating it yields CATLEIGEQYF.

This clone was counted only a few times. The chain links TRBV2 to TRBJ1-2; D is perhaps TRBD1 (5 bases). Germline V gene sequence: CDR1 SNHLY, CDR2 FYNNEI. There are 14 residues in the CDR3. V lost 3 bases and J 5 bases, leaving 13 bases between the germline ends. CDR3 nucleotides: TGTGCCAGCAGTGAGGTGGGGCTAGGGTATGGCTACACCTTC. Its translation: CASSEVGLGYGYTF. Together with reference TRBV2 and TRBJ1-2, the CDR3 gives the full variable domain: EPEVTQTPSHQVTQMGQEVILRCVPISNHLYFYWYRQILGQKVEFLVSFYNNEISEKSEIFDDQFSVERPDGSNFTLKIRSTKLEDSAMYFCASSEVGLGYGYTFGSGTRLTVV.

The chain has TRBV7-8 and TRBJ2-7; possibly TRBD2 for D (6 bases). Germline V gene data show CDR1 as SGHVS and CDR2 as FQNEAQ. V was pared by 9 bases and J by 4 bases, with 22 bases between. The CDR3 is made up of 15 amino acids. CDR3 amino acids: CASKEGELGAYEQYF. CDR3 bases: TGTGCCAGTAAGGAGGGAGAGCTCGGAGCATACGAGCAGTACTTC.

The rearrangement joins TRBV2 to TRBJ1-4, with D unclear. The germline V gene has CDR1 SNHLY and CDR2 FYNNEI. V lost 1 base, J lost 4 bases, and 4 bases lay in between. The CDR3 sequence is 13 residues long. CDR3 sequence: CASSEGLNEKLFF. CDR3 nucleotide sequence: TGTGCCAGCAGTGAAGGACTTAATGAAAAACTGTTTTTT.